Below are 28 T cell receptor beta chains sequenced from a single sample in a study of cytomegalovirus exposure and HLA in healthy donors. Use of 60 Vbeta and 13 Jbeta primers characterized the PCR. Data came from immunoSEQ multiplex PCR; TCRdb stores just in-frame clones and leaves some out. Of more than 150,000 clones in the sample, approximately 82% were seen once. The specimen sequenced was PBMCs. The receptors here all came from a woman between 35 and 50 years old in good health and CMV-seropositive.

The CDR3 region is CAIGPSDRGWHEQYF. The DNA of the CDR3 is TGTGCCATCGGCCCCTCGGACAGGGGTTGGCACGAGCAGTACTTC. The rearrangement links TRBV10-3 to TRBJ2-7; 9 nucleotides line up with TRBD1. The germline gives CDR1 ENHRY, CDR2 SYGVKD. The CDR3 consists of 15 residues. The V and J ends lost 8 bases and 5 bases, in that order; junction bases with no gene match: 13.

V is TRBV28 and J is TRBJ1-4; 11 bases match TRBD1. Germline-derived CDR1 and CDR2 are MDHEN and SYDVKM. The CDR3 extends over 15 amino acids. J gave up 8 bases and V 2 bases, and 4 bases lay outside the gene matches. CDR3 protein: CASSLLGTGGEKLFF. CDR3 nucleotide sequence: TGTGCCAGCAGTTTACTCGGGACAGGGGGGGAAAAACTGTTTTTT.

This clone turned up a few times. The CDR3 protein is CSARGSSYNEQFF. CDR3 DNA: TGCAGCGCCCGGGGTAGCAGCTACAATGAGCAGTTCTTC. This chain connects TRBV29-1 to TRBJ2-1, with D possibly matching TRBD2 (5 bases). The CDR3 totals 13 residues. Trimming stripped 7 bases from V and 3 bases from J, with 13 bases between. The germline gives CDR1 SQVTM, CDR2 ANQGSEA.

A few counts support this clone. The gene calls are TRBV7-3 and TRBJ2-7, with 8 nucleotides matching TRBD1. The CDR3 is made up of 16 amino acids. The germline V gene encodes CDR1 SGHTA and CDR2 FQGTGA. J gave up 0 bases and V 2 bases, and 6 bases lay outside the gene matches. The CDR3, as DNA: TGTGCCAGCAGCTTAGTCGCGGGGACAGGCTCCTACGAGCAGTACTTC. Residues: CASSLVAGTGSYEQYF.

The rearrangement links TRBV10-3 to TRBJ1-3, with D tentatively TRBD1 (6 bases). Germline values: CDR1 ENHRY, CDR2 SYGVKD. The CDR3 sequence is 16 residues long. With 4 bases removed from V and 0 bases from J, the gap between germline ends came to 13 bases. CDR3 sequence (DNA): TGTGCCATCAGTGGCAGGACAGCAAACTCTGGAAACACCATATATTTT. It encodes CAISGRTANSGNTIYF.

The J gene is TRBJ2-7, the V gene TRBV7-3; 12 positions agree with TRBD2. J gave up 7 bases and V 5 bases, and 12 bases lay outside the gene matches. CDR3 size: 16 residues. Germline lookup yields CDR1 SGHTA and CDR2 FQGTGA. The CDR3 bases are TGTGCCAGCAGCCTGAGTCGAGGACTAGCGGGAAGGGAGCAGTACTTC. Its protein is CASSLSRGLAGREQYF. Complete variable domain (other parts from reference TRBV7-3 and TRBJ2-7): GAGVSQTPSNKVTEKGKYVELRCDPISGHTALYWYRQSLGQGPEFLIYFQGTGAADDSGLPNDRFFAVRPEGSVSTLKIQRTERGDSAVYLCASSLSRGLAGREQYFGPGTRLTVT.

V is TRBV18 and J is TRBJ2-4; tentative D call: TRBD2 (6 bases). Germline loops: CDR1 KGHSH, CDR2 LQKENI. Trimming shortened V by 3 bases and J by 4 bases, and 19 bases separated the two germline ends. CDR3 length: 17 amino acids. CDR3 in amino acids: CASSPQVEGTGKNIQYF. In DNA, the CDR3 is TGTGCCAGCTCACCGCAGGTGGAGGGGACGGGGAAAAACATTCAGTACTTC.

J is TRBJ2-3 and V is TRBV9, with TRBD2 matching over 7 bases. This CDR3 comprises 17 residues. Unmatched junction bases numbered 15, after V lost 0 bases and J lost 8 bases. CDR1 and CDR2 from the germline V gene are SGDLS and YYNGEE. The CDR3 spells CASSVASSGEGPGTQYF. CDR3 coding DNA: TGTGCCAGCAGCGTAGCCAGCTCTGGGGAGGGCCCAGGTACGCAGTATTTT. The entire variable domain, with the rest obtained from reference TRBV9 and TRBJ2-3, is as follows: DSGVTQTPKHLITATGQRVTLRCSPRSGDLSVYWYQQSLDQGLQFLIQYYNGEERAKGNILERFSAQQFPDLHSELNLSSLELGDSALYFCASSVASSGEGPGTQYFGPGTRLTVL.

The chain couples TRBV7-2 to TRBJ2-3; 9 bases align to TRBD2. The CDR3 is 15 residues long. Germline V gene sequence: CDR1 SGHTA, CDR2 FQGNSA. The J segment lost 6 bases and the V segment lost 3 bases, leaving 7 bases of the junction unmatched. CDR3 region: CASSFRSGSQDTQYF. CDR3 DNA sequence: TGTGCCAGCAGCTTCCGTAGCGGGAGTCAGGATACGCAGTATTTT.

V gene TRBV5-1 combines with J gene TRBJ1-2, with D perhaps matching TRBD1 (6 bases). The CDR3 sequence is 15 residues long. The germline V gene encodes CDR1 SGHRS and CDR2 YFSETQ. Trimming took off 2 bases at V and 2 bases at J, with 13 bases between the two ends. The CDR3 DNA sequence: TGCGCCAGCAGCTTTGCCGGACAGAAGAACTATGGCTACACCTTC. This sequence encodes CASSFAGQKNYGYTF.

The chain links TRBV7-2 to TRBJ1-1; maybe TRBD1 (6 bases). Germline CDR1 is SGHTA and CDR2 is FQGNSA. The CDR3 contains 14 residues. Trimming pared 2 bases from V and 0 bases from J, leaving 7 bases between. The DNA of the CDR3 is TGTGCCAGCAGCTTATACAGGGTGAACACTGAAGCTTTCTTT. Residues: CASSLYRVNTEAFF.

The CDR3 reads CASSVGGGSLQETQYF. The CDR3 coding sequence is TGTGCCAGCAGCGTAGGGGGCGGGAGCCTGCAAGAGACCCAGTACTTC. The chain has TRBV9 and TRBJ2-5; TRBD2 aligns across 7 bases. From germline, CDR1 is SGDLS and CDR2 YYNGEE. This CDR3 comprises 16 residues. V lost 0 bases and J lost 2; bases outside the gene matches: 7. The full variable domain, with the rest looked up from reference TRBV9 and TRBJ2-5, is DSGVTQTPKHLITATGQRVTLRCSPRSGDLSVYWYQQSLDQGLQFLIQYYNGEERAKGNILERFSAQQFPDLHSELNLSSLELGDSALYFCASSVGGGSLQETQYFGPGTRLLVL.

The chain combines TRBV9 with TRBJ2-7; 8 bases are a match to TRBD2. With V trimmed by 4 bases and J by 3 bases, 3 bases remained unmatched. Germline V gene lookup returns CDR1 SGDLS and CDR2 YYNGEE. The CDR3 length is 13 residues. CDR3 amino acids: CASSSREGYEQYF. The CDR3 region has the DNA TGTGCCAGCAGCTCCCGGGAGGGCTACGAGCAGTACTTC.

For this clone: The junction does not match germline at one end; this may be a read error. The same CDR3 can be traced to other DNA sequences in this sample. This sequence joins TRBV6-5 and TRBJ2-7; tentative D call: TRBD2 (5 bases). The CDR3 has 14 residues. CDR1 and CDR2 (germline): MNHEY, SVGAGI. CDR3 nucleotide sequence: TGCGCCAGCAGTTCCGCTAGCCCCTCCTACGAGCAGTACTTC. Its translation: CASSSASPSYEQYF.

The V and J genes are TRBV19 and TRBJ2-3, with 10 bases matching TRBD2. Germline V gives CDR1 LNHDA, CDR2 SQIVND (reference sequence). The V segment lost 6 bases and the J segment 6 bases; nucleotides outside the gene matches: 6. The CDR3 contains 14 residues. The CDR3 DNA sequence: TGTGCCAGTAGCCTAGCGGGAGTAGACGATACGCAGTATTTT. Translation: CASSLAGVDDTQYF.

The chain couples TRBV21-1 to TRBJ2-7; the table's D call of TRBD1 was not tested on the DNA. TRBV21-1 is annotated as a pseudogene. The CDR3 has 14 amino acids. The CDR3 region is CASSKGQGAYEQYF. As DNA, the CDR3 is TGTGCCAGCAGCAAAGGGCAGGGGGCTTACGAGCAGTACTTC.

This clone has only a few counts. The CDR3 DNA sequence: TGTGCCAGCAGTGGACAGGGTGGAATCGGCGGGGAGCTGTTTTTT. This encodes CASSGQGGIGGELFF. V usage is TRBV6-1 and J usage is TRBJ2-2; 7 positions agree with TRBD1. The CDR3 extends over 15 amino acids. Germline CDR1 and CDR2: MNHNS and SASEGT. V was clipped by 4 bases and J by 7 bases; unmatched bases: 9.

The chain recombines TRBV5-4 with TRBJ2-7; 8 bases map to TRBD2. The CDR3 contains 16 residues. Germline V gene data show CDR1 as SGHNT and CDR2 as YYREEE (reference sequence). V was clipped by 0 bases and J by 5 bases; unmatched bases: 10. The CDR3 nucleotides read TGTGCCAGCAGCTTGGCCCTAGCGGGTGTCAAACACGAGCAGTACTTC. It encodes CASSLALAGVKHEQYF.

The V gene is TRBV7-3, the J gene TRBJ2-3; weak D call: TRBD1 (7 bases). From germline, CDR1 is SGHTA and CDR2 FQGTGA. The CDR3 has 16 amino acids. Between the trimmed V and J ends, which lost 4 bases and 3 bases, there was a span of 17 bases. CDR3 amino acids: CASSSNRGLGTDTQYF. CDR3 in DNA: TGTGCCAGCAGCTCCAACAGGGGACTCGGAACAGATACGCAGTATTTT.

The rearrangement joins TRBV12-2 to TRBJ2-2; the table calls TRBD2, which could not be checked here. TRBV12-2 is listed as a pseudogene. The CDR3 length is 18 residues. CDR3 region: CASRPQLGGPMNTGELFF. CDR3 bases: TGTGCAAGTCGCCCACAACTAGGAGGGCCGATGAACACCGGGGAGCTGTTTTTT.

This clone occurred once. Other DNA sequences in the sample encode the same CDR3. V gene TRBV7-2 combines with J gene TRBJ1-4; no firm D call. CDR3 length: 14 amino acids. V lost 6 bases, J lost 3 bases, and 11 bases lay in between. Per the germline V gene, CDR1 is SGHTA and CDR2 is FQGNSA. CDR3: CASSLSRANEKLFF. The CDR3 DNA reads TGTGCCAGCAGTCTCTCCCGGGCTAATGAAAAACTGTTTTTT.

The V and J genes are TRBV7-9 and TRBJ2-7; 14 bases map to TRBD2. CDR3 length: 16 residues. Germline loops: CDR1 SEHNR, CDR2 FQNEAQ (reference sequence). Trimming cost V 5 bases and J 2 bases; bases outside gene matches: 5. Here the CDR3 reads CASSPKTSGRAYEQYF. The DNA of the CDR3 is TGTGCCAGCAGCCCAAAGACTAGCGGGAGGGCCTACGAGCAGTACTTC.

V and J are TRBV9 and TRBJ2-2; 7 bases line up with TRBD1. V shed 2 bases and J 7 bases; nucleotides not matched to a gene: 8. CDR3 size: 15 residues. Germline values: CDR1 SGDLS, CDR2 YYNGEE. CDR3 protein: CASSVQTGSIGELFF. The CDR3 DNA reads TGTGCCAGCAGCGTTCAGACAGGGAGTATCGGGGAGCTGTTTTTT.

V gene TRBV12-5 combines with J gene TRBJ2-1; no definite D call. The germline V gene encodes CDR1 LGHNT and CDR2 FRNRAP. Trimming took off 1 base at V and 5 bases at J, with 21 bases between the two ends. There are 18 residues in the CDR3. The DNA of the CDR3 is TGTGCTAGTGGTTTGGACCCCCAAGAACTCACCCCCCACAATGAGCAGTTCTTC. Translated: CASGLDPQELTPHNEQFF.

J is TRBJ1-4 and V is TRBV29-1; 9 nucleotides align to TRBD1. CDR1 is SQVTM, CDR2 ANQGSEA, per germline. V shed 6 bases, J shed 6 bases, and the junction held 5 bases outside the gene matches. The CDR3 runs to 13 residues. The CDR3 region has the DNA TGCAGCGTAGGGACAGGGACAGATGAAAAACTGTTTTTT. It codes for CSVGTGTDEKLFF.

V and J are TRBV18 and TRBJ2-7; 9 bases map to TRBD1. CDR3 length: 14 amino acids. Per germline, CDR1 KGHSH and CDR2 LQKENI. V was clipped by 3 bases and J by 2 bases; unmatched bases: 2. The CDR3 spells CASSPGQGAYEQYF. The CDR3 DNA follows: TGTGCCAGCTCACCGGGACAGGGAGCCTACGAGCAGTACTTC. Full variable domain (rest looked up from reference TRBV18 and TRBJ2-7): NAGVMQNPRHLVRRRGQEARLRCSPMKGHSHVYWYRQLPEEGLKFMVYLQKENIIDESGMPKERFSAEFPKEGPSILRIQQVVRGDSAAYFCASSPGQGAYEQYFGPGTRLTVT.

This clone was recorded only once. The V call is TRBV7-3, the J call TRBJ2-7; TRBD2 might be the D (5 bases). CDR1 SGHTA and CDR2 FQGTGA come from the germline V gene. This CDR3 spans 13 amino acids. The V gene lost 3 bases and the J gene lost 4 bases, with 10 bases spanning the gap. The DNA of the CDR3 is TGTGCCAGCAGCTTGGGGTCGGGGTACGAGCAGTACTTC. Its protein product is CASSLGSGYEQYF. The whole variable domain, filled in from reference TRBV7-3 and TRBJ2-7, reads GAGVSQTPSNKVTEKGKYVELRCDPISGHTALYWYRQSLGQGPEFLIYFQGTGAADDSGLPNDRFFAVRPEGSVSTLKIQRTERGDSAVYLCASSLGSGYEQYFGPGTRLTVT.

The chain employs TRBV9 and TRBJ1-4; no clear D gene. Looked up from germline, CDR1 is SGDLS and CDR2 is YYNGEE. CDR3 size: 14 residues. The germline V and J ends were trimmed by 4 bases and 0 bases, with 7 bases remaining between them. For the CDR3, the DNA is TGTGCCAGCAGCAAGAGAGCAACTAATGAAAAACTGTTTTTT. Protein sequence: CASSKRATNEKLFF. Full variable domain (missing parts from reference TRBV9 and TRBJ1-4): DSGVTQTPKHLITATGQRVTLRCSPRSGDLSVYWYQQSLDQGLQFLIQYYNGEERAKGNILERFSAQQFPDLHSELNLSSLELGDSALYFCASSKRATNEKLFFGSGTQLSVL.